This entry lists 21 T cell receptor beta chains sequenced from one sample in a study of human T cells and chemical hapten exposure. TCRdb re-called the RACE reads with MiXCR, one entry per CDR3 protein. The sample has just over 95,000 distinct CDR3 sequences; around 25% are singletons. The sample's time point: patch test 3, about 24 weeks after DPC sensitization. Treatment given: therapeutic diphenylcyclopropenone sensitization with weekly scalp DPC. Specimen: whole blood, collected in connection with sensitization to the hapten diphenylcyclopropenone (DPC). The receptors come from a man aged 35 to 55 with alopecia areata. Some clones in this sample may be carry-over from other donors' samples.

This clonotype was found a few times. The rearrangement joins TRBV3-1 to TRBJ1-2; the D is unclear. The CDR3 consists of 14 residues. The germline CDR1 and CDR2 sequences are LGHDT and YNNKEL (reference sequence). Trimming stripped 0 bases from V and 8 bases from J, with 13 bases between. The CDR3 region is CASSQDQRGKGYTF. The CDR3 nucleotides are TGTGCCAGCAGCCAAGATCAACGGGGAAAAGGCTACACCTTC.

This clonotype was counted only a few times. The chain joins TRBV7-9 to TRBJ2-1; TRBD1 aligns across 9 bases. Losses at the gene ends were 6 bases for V and 8 bases for J; bases not matched to a gene: 5. CDR3 length: 13 amino acids. Germline CDR1 and CDR2: SEHNR and FQNEAQ (reference sequence). This CDR3 reads CASSTGGTDEQFF. The CDR3 DNA reads as TGTGCCAGCAGTACAGGGGGCACGGATGAGCAGTTCTTC.

The chain joins TRBV15 to TRBJ1-1; D may be TRBD1 (6 bases). The germline V and J ends were trimmed by 5 bases and 1 base, with 11 bases remaining between them. This CDR3 comprises 14 residues. The germline gives CDR1 LNHNV, CDR2 YYDKDF (reference sequence). In nucleotides, the CDR3 is TGTGCCACCAGCTTGGGACATCCGAACACTGAAGCTTTCTTT. Translated: CATSLGHPNTEAFF.

The rearrangement joins TRBV6-5 to TRBJ2-3; TRBD2 agrees at 10 bases. Losses at the gene ends were 7 bases for V and 1 base for J; bases not matched to a gene: 11. The CDR3 extends over 17 amino acids. Looked up from germline, CDR1 is MNHEY and CDR2 is SVGAGI. The CDR3, as DNA: TGTGCCAGCAAAAGAGCGGGAGGGGGCAGTCGCACAGATACGCAGTATTTT. Residues: CASKRAGGGSRTDTQYF.

The sample holds a few counts of this clonotype. The V gene is TRBV10-3, the J gene TRBJ2-7, with D perhaps matching TRBD2 (6 bases). The germline CDR1 and CDR2 sequences are ENHRY and SYGVKD. V lost 3 bases, J lost 0 bases, and 12 bases lay in between. CDR3 size: 15 residues. The CDR3 protein is CAISDTGTHSYEQYF. In DNA, the CDR3 is TGTGCCATCAGTGACACCGGGACTCACTCCTACGAGCAGTACTTC.

The chain uses TRBV6-5 and TRBJ2-1; D call uncertain. Trimming left V 2 bases short and J 6 bases short, with 5 bases between. Germline values: CDR1 MNHEY, CDR2 SVGAGI. The CDR3 length is 12 residues. DNA of the CDR3: TGTGCCAGCAGTTACGGGGTCAATGAGCAGTTCTTC. This codes for CASSYGVNEQFF.

The table lists this clonotype with a few counts. The chain employs TRBV11-1 and TRBJ2-1; D is possibly TRBD1 or TRBD2 (5 bases each). The germline V and J ends were trimmed by 3 bases and 0 bases, with 12 bases remaining between them. This CDR3 is built from 16 residues. Germline loops: CDR1 SGHAT, CDR2 FQDESV (reference sequence). The CDR3 region is CASSFRRDPSYNEQFF. CDR3 DNA sequence: TGTGCCAGCAGCTTTCGTCGGGACCCCTCCTACAATGAGCAGTTCTTC.

The rearrangement uses TRBV7-2 and TRBJ2-6; 7 bases match TRBD1. Germline V gene lookup returns CDR1 SGHTA and CDR2 FQGNSA. This CDR3 region has 15 residues. J gave up 2 bases and V 6 bases, and 4 bases lay outside the gene matches. CDR3 in DNA: TGTGCCAGCAGGACTACAGGGGCTGGGGCCAACGTCCTGACTTTC. This gives the protein CASRTTGAGANVLTF. Looking up the rest from reference TRBV7-2 and TRBJ2-6 gives the full variable domain: GAGVSQSPSNKVTEKGKDVELRCDPISGHTALYWYRQSLGQGLEFLIYFQGNSAPDKSGLPSDRFSAERTGGSVSTLTIQRTQQEDSAVYLCASRTTGAGANVLTFGAGSRLTVL.

The genes are TRBV20-1 and TRBJ2-1; 7 bases agree with TRBD2. The V and J ends lost 5 bases and 4 bases, in that order; junction bases with no gene match: 11. This CDR3 contains 15 residues. Germline CDR1 reads DFQATT; CDR2 reads SNEGSKA (reference sequence). The CDR3 bases are TGCAGTGCTCCAGAGGCTAGCGGAATATACAATGAGCAGTTCTTC. Residues: CSAPEASGIYNEQFF.

The chain links TRBV6-5 to TRBJ2-7; 14 nucleotides align to TRBD2. Losses at the gene ends were 5 bases for V and 6 bases for J; bases not matched to a gene: 12. This CDR3 has 17 amino acids. CDR1 and CDR2 from the germline V gene are MNHEY and SVGAGI. In nucleotides, the CDR3 is TGTGCCAGCAGTCCCCGGGGGGGACTAGCGGGAGTAAGCGAGCAGTACTTC. It specifies CASSPRGGLAGVSEQYF.

The J gene is TRBJ2-7, the V gene TRBV25-1; D perhaps matches TRBD1 (5 bases). Trimming pared 1 base from V and 3 bases from J, leaving 10 bases between. The germline V gene has CDR1 MGHDK and CDR2 SYGVNS. The CDR3 covers 14 residues. The CDR3 nucleotides read TGTGCCAGCAGTGAATGGGGCAGCCACTACGAGCAGTACTTC. This gives the protein CASSEWGSHYEQYF.

This clonotype was seen more than once but under ten times. V and J are TRBV28 and TRBJ2-7; D remains ambiguous. V was clipped by 5 bases and J by 8 bases, with 10 bases between them. The CDR3 contains 11 residues. Germline V gene sequence: CDR1 MDHEN, CDR2 SYDVKM. The chain's CDR3 is CASSTSTQQYF. In DNA form, the CDR3 reads TGTGCCAGCAGTACCTCTACGCAGCAGTACTTC.

The table lists this clonotype with a count of one. J is TRBJ1-1 and V is TRBV7-2; D gene unclear. V was trimmed by 3 bases and J by 7 bases, leaving 6 bases between them. The V gene's germline CDR1 is SGHTA and CDR2 FQGNSA. The CDR3 covers 11 residues. This CDR3 is CASSFGYEAFF. The CDR3 DNA follows: TGTGCCAGCAGCTTCGGTTATGAAGCTTTCTTT.

The table lists this clonotype with many counts. The chain is built from TRBV12-3 or TRBV12-4 and TRBJ1-1; no definite D call. V was shortened by 3 bases and J by 1 base, with 9 bases between the two germline ends. The CDR3 consists of 14 residues. CDR3 loop: CASSFKGGNTEAFF. The CDR3 DNA reads TGTGCCAGCAGTTTCAAGGGAGGGAACACTGAAGCTTTCTTT.

This clonotype was counted ten times or more. The chain uses TRBV14 and TRBJ1-1; unclear D gene. Looked up from germline, CDR1 is SGHDN and CDR2 is FVKESK. The CDR3 is 14 amino acids. V was clipped by 1 base and J by 5 bases, with 11 bases between them. CDR3 sequence (DNA): TGTGCCAGCAGCCAAGTGCGTGGACGGACTGAAGCTTTCTTT. Its translation is CASSQVRGRTEAFF. Looking up the rest from reference TRBV14 and TRBJ1-1 gives the full variable domain: EAGVTQFPSHSVIEKGQTVTLRCDPISGHDNLYWYRRVMGKEIKFLLHFVKESKQDESGMPNNRFLAERTGGTYSTLKVQPAELEDSGVYFCASSQVRGRTEAFFGQGTRLTVV.

There are a few counts of this clonotype. V usage is TRBV20-1 and J usage is TRBJ2-1; D is perhaps TRBD1 or TRBD2 (6 bases each). Germline-derived CDR1 and CDR2 are DFQATT and SNEGSKA (reference sequence). Between the trimmed V and J ends, which lost 6 bases and 2 bases, there was a span of 14 bases. CDR3 length: 14 amino acids. The CDR3 DNA sequence: TGCAGTGCCCCAGGAGGGGGGACCTACAATGAGCAGTTCTTC. It specifies CSAPGGGTYNEQFF.

The chain is built from TRBV3-1 and TRBJ2-5, with D unclear. V was clipped by 0 bases and J by 5 bases, with 7 bases between them. Germline CDR1 LGHDT, CDR2 YNNKEL (reference sequence). The CDR3 has 13 amino acids. The CDR3 loop reads CASSQDLAETQYF. The DNA for the CDR3 is TGTGCCAGCAGCCAAGATTTGGCGGAGACCCAGTACTTC.

With regard to this clonotype: The CDR3 does not end in the conserved phenylalanine or tryptophan, so this is likely a read error. The genes are TRBV20-1 and TRBJ2-1; D remains unclear. CDR3 size: 14 residues. CDR1 and CDR2 from the germline V gene are DFQATT and SNEGSKA (reference sequence). The V end was cut by 2 bases, the J end by 4 bases, with 12 bases between. CDR3 bases: TGCAGTGCTAGATCGGATAGCCCATACAATGAGCAGTTCTGC. Translated, it gives CSARSDSPYNEQFC.

This chain uses TRBV5-4 with TRBJ2-3, with 7 bases aligning to TRBD1. The CDR3 has 13 amino acids. V dropped 3 bases and J dropped 3; count of bases not matched to a gene: 1. Looked up from germline, CDR1 is SGHNT and CDR2 is YYREEE (reference sequence). CDR3 region: CASSWDSTDTQYF. DNA for the CDR3: TGTGCCAGCAGCTGGGACAGTACAGATACGCAGTATTTT.

The table lists this clonotype with a few counts. This chain joins TRBV5-1 and TRBJ2-5; the D is unclear. The V end lost 1 base, the J end lost 5 bases, and 12 bases lay between the germline ends. The CDR3 runs 14 residues. Germline loops: CDR1 SGHRS, CDR2 YFSETQ. This CDR3 is CASSLNSKMETQYF. Written as DNA, the CDR3 is TGCGCCAGCAGCTTGAACTCTAAGATGGAGACCCAGTACTTC.

This sequence joins TRBV10-3 and TRBJ2-3, with 8 bases matching TRBD2. CDR1 is ENHRY, CDR2 SYGVKD, per germline. The CDR3 totals 14 residues. The ends lost 8 bases at V and 0 bases at J; junction bases unmatched: 4. The DNA for the CDR3 is TGTGCCATCGGACAGCGGGAGAGCACAGATACGCAGTATTTT. This translates into CAIGQRESTDTQYF.